These 14 T cell receptor beta chains originate from one sample sequenced in a study of T cells in localized non-small cell lung cancer. Profiled with immunoSEQ multiplex PCR; TCRdb holds only in-frame clones, not every one. Among 3,500 or so clones listed, roughly two fifths were seen once. Material: normal lung tissue next to the tumor, obtained before any cancer treatment. These receptor sequences come from a woman between 35 and 70 years old with stage I lung adenocarcinoma.

The rearrangement links TRBV15 to TRBJ1-2; 8 nucleotides match TRBD1. This CDR3 has 16 amino acids. V shed 0 bases and J 6 bases; nucleotides not matched to a gene: 9. Germline-derived CDR1 and CDR2 are LNHNV and YYDKDF (reference sequence). CDR3 in DNA: TGTGCCACCAGCAGAGATACACCGAGACAGGGGAATGGCTACACCTTC. Protein: CATSRDTPRQGNGYTF.

The genes are TRBV28 and TRBJ2-5; 9 nucleotides line up with TRBD1. J gave up 5 bases and V 5 bases, and 12 bases lay outside the gene matches. The CDR3 is made up of 16 amino acids. Germline loops: CDR1 MDHEN, CDR2 SYDVKM. DNA of the CDR3: TGTGCCAGCAGTCTCGGGACAGGGACGGTAGGGGAGACCCAGTACTTC. Its translation: CASSLGTGTVGETQYF.

This chain joins TRBV19 and TRBJ2-7; D gene unclear. Deletions cut 6 bases from V and 6 bases from J, with 18 bases between. The CDR3 sequence is 14 residues long. Germline-derived CDR1 and CDR2 are LNHDA and SQIVND (reference sequence). The CDR3, as DNA: TGTGCCAGTAGGGTTGGAACTGGTCTGGGCGAGCAGTACTTC. This gives the protein CASRVGTGLGEQYF.

This clone has a single count. The chain couples TRBV28 to TRBJ1-1; D remains unclear. Per the germline V gene, CDR1 is MDHEN and CDR2 is SYDVKM. V was pared by 6 bases and J by 4 bases, with 15 bases between. The CDR3 extends over 14 amino acids. CDR3: CASSRAKVFTEAFF. The CDR3 DNA sequence: TGTGCCAGCAGCCGCGCCAAGGTCTTCACTGAAGCTTTCTTT.

The V gene is TRBV12-5, the J gene TRBJ2-1, with D perhaps given as TRBD1 or TRBD2 (5 bases each). The CDR3 consists of 12 residues. Germline CDR1 reads LGHNT; CDR2 reads FRNRAP. Trimming shortened V by 10 bases and J by 4 bases, and 11 bases separated the two germline ends. CDR3 coding DNA: TGTGCTAATGGGTGGGGGTACAATGAGCAGTTCTTC. Protein: CANGWGYNEQFF.

The chain employs TRBV11-3 and TRBJ2-5, with D tentatively TRBD2 (6 bases). Trimming removed 6 bases at V and 5 bases at J, with 19 bases between. CDR3 size: 15 residues. Germline CDR1 reads SGHNT; CDR2 reads YENEEA. The CDR3 sequence: CASSHLGGERETQYF. The CDR3 DNA sequence: TGTGCCAGCAGTCACTTGGGGGGTGAGAGGGAGACCCAGTACTTC.

This chain uses TRBV19 with TRBJ2-5; the D is unclear. Germline V gene sequence: CDR1 LNHDA, CDR2 SQIVND (reference sequence). The V end lost 6 bases, the J end lost 5 bases, and 16 bases lay between the germline ends. This CDR3 has 14 amino acids. CDR3 loop: CASSTLASQETQYF. CDR3 bases: TGTGCCAGTAGCACCTTGGCGTCCCAGGAGACCCAGTACTTC.

The gene calls are TRBV19 and TRBJ2-4; 7 bases map to TRBD2. V shed 4 bases, J shed 0 bases, and the junction held 3 bases outside the gene matches. Germline-derived CDR1 and CDR2 are LNHDA and SQIVND (reference sequence). The CDR3 is 15 amino acids. In nucleotides, the CDR3 is TGTGCCAGTAGTACTAGCGGACTAGCCAAAAACATTCAGTACTTC. Encoded protein: CASSTSGLAKNIQYF.

This clone was seen a handful of times. The rearrangement links TRBV28 to TRBJ2-7, with 11 bases identical to TRBD2. Germline assignment: CDR1 MDHEN and CDR2 SYDVKM. Trimming at V came to 6 bases and at J to 6 bases, leaving 4 bases not matched to a gene. CDR3 length: 13 residues. CDR3 region: CASRIGLAGEQYF. Written as DNA, the CDR3 is TGTGCCAGCAGAATCGGACTAGCGGGCGAGCAGTACTTC.

CDR3 DNA: TGTGCCAGCAGCCAAAGGTATCTCAATGAGCAGTTCTTC. Amino acids: CASSQRYLNEQFF. This chain joins TRBV14 and TRBJ2-1; no definite D call. CDR3 size: 13 residues. CDR1 and CDR2 (germline): SGHDN, FVKESK. The V end was cut by 2 bases, the J end by 6 bases, with 8 bases between.

V is TRBV6-1 and J is TRBJ1-3; maybe TRBD1 (6 bases). Germline V gene lookup returns CDR1 MNHNS and CDR2 SASEGT. V lost 1 base and J lost 2, with 9 bases in between. The CDR3 consists of 15 residues. This chain's CDR3 is CASSEGGGTGNTIYF. The CDR3 DNA reads TGTGCCAGCAGTGAAGGAGGGGGGACTGGAAACACCATATATTTT.

As DNA, the CDR3 is TGCAGCGTTGTTGAGGAAATCTATGGCTACACCTTC. Its protein product is CSVVEEIYGYTF. This sequence joins TRBV29-1 and TRBJ1-2; D unresolved. This CDR3 region has 12 residues. Germline V gene lookup returns CDR1 SQVTM and CDR2 ANQGSEA. V lost 4 bases, J lost 4 bases, and 10 bases lay in between.

The V and J genes are TRBV9 and TRBJ1-1, with unresolved D. Germline CDR1 and CDR2: SGDLS and YYNGEE. The CDR3 is 15 residues long. Trimming took 3 bases from V and 5 from J, leaving 17 bases between them. In DNA, the CDR3 is TGTGCCAGCAGCGCCTCACCTACAGTGTTAACTGAAGCTTTCTTT. Residues: CASSASPTVLTEAFF.

This sequence joins TRBV6-8 and TRBJ2-3; D remains ambiguous. The CDR3 runs to 13 residues. Trimming stripped 2 bases from V and 5 bases from J, with 8 bases between. Germline loops: CDR1 MNHGY, CDR2 SAAAGT. This CDR3 reads CASSYTSRDTQYF. CDR3 nucleotides: TGTGCCAGCAGTTACACTTCGAGAGATACGCAGTATTTT.